The source of this T cell receptor beta chain is a study of blood T cell repertoires in COVID-19. Turning to the study itself: Whether acute or convalescent, the COVID-19 samples came from the United States, Italy and Spain. T cells, B-cell-depleted T cells, or PBMCs provided the cDNA or gDNA that served as material.

The method was immunoSEQ multiplex PCR; TCRdb's version includes in-frame clones alone and lacks a portion of them. Of more than 45,000 clones in the sample, 80% to 90% were seen once. Trimming took off 5 bases at V and 3 bases at J, with 17 bases between the two ends. The CDR3 extends over 15 amino acids. Germline assignment: CDR1 SGHTA and CDR2 FQGNSA. This rearrangement joins TRBV7-2 to TRBJ2-7; possibly TRBD1 for D (7 bases). The sequence came from a woman between 70 and 85 years old with active COVID-19. The sample was peripheral blood. The CDR3, as DNA: TGTGCCAGCAGCCGCCCCGGAGGGGGCGGCTACGAGCAGTACTTC. This codes for CASSRPGGGGYEQYF. Looking up the rest from reference TRBV7-2 and TRBJ2-7 gives the full variable domain: GAGVSQSPSNKVTEKGKDVELRCDPISGHTALYWYRQSLGQGLEFLIYFQGNSAPDKSGLPSDRFSAERTGGSVSTLTIQRTQQEDSAVYLCASSRPGGGGYEQYFGPGTRLTVT.